This T cell receptor beta chain was found in a study of shared clonotypes between healthy human individuals. Study as a whole: Per donor, CD8 memory used one plate, CD8 naive used two, CD4 memory used three and CD4 naive used three. The study, taken as a whole, reports: Having only a few donors restricted how much genetic and exposure-history diversity was captured. Non-shared clonotypes were found to have lower generation probabilities than the clonotypes that were shared by all four of the sorted-subset donors. Roughly 5% of naive CD4 clonotypes were shared across a few donors.

The repertoire was sequenced with immunoSEQ multiplex PCR; TCRdb's copy has only in-frame clones and lacks some. The top ten clones hold about 0.057% of a sample with more than 400,000 clones, about 96% of them seen once. Worth noting for this clone: Antigen specificity is unknown.

Sequencing was carried out using naive CD4+ T cells sorted from blood. Noted subset: CD45RA+ positively selected. This TCR derives from a woman aged 30 to 39 in good health.

The CDR3 spells CASHFQGSNPWNEQFF. CDR3 coding DNA: TGTGCCAGCCATTTCCAGGGCTCTAACCCTTGGAATGAGCAGTTCTTC. The rearrangement uses TRBV7-9 and TRBJ2-1, with D possibly matching TRBD1 (5 bases). Trimming removed 8 bases from V and 7 bases from J, with 24 bases in between. CDR3 length: 16 amino acids. Germline V gene lookup returns CDR1 SEHNR and CDR2 FQNEAQ (reference sequence).